This TCR beta chain was obtained from a study of regulatory T cells in long-lasting Graves disease. Time point denoted: newly diagnosed GD, antithyroid drugs for less than 3 months. RNA isolated from PBMCs was used to make the TCR library. Study-level results: Accuracy could have been hurt by small sample size. Persistent Graves' cases showed lower TCR diversity than newly diagnosed cases.

iRepertoire HTBI primers and Arm-PCR of CDR3 regions built TCR beta libraries. TCRdb passed the multiplex PCR reads through MiXCR, listing each CDR3 protein once. This table has about 470,000 distinct CDR3 sequences, about 15% appearing once. This clonotype was recorded at least ten times. As yet, its antigen is unknown. Per germline, CDR1 MDHEN and CDR2 SYDVKM. The CDR3 consists of 15 residues. Trimming cost V 3 bases and J 7 bases; bases outside gene matches: 4. These records were also assigned to another study, of T cells in Graves' hyperthyroidism and ophthalmopathy. From that paper: The HTBI set primed first-round TCR CDR3 RT-PCR. Most clonotypes that expanded in the thyroid above 0.001 also showed up in blood.

This sequence joins TRBV28 and TRBJ1-4; 11 nucleotides line up with TRBD1. The material was peripheral blood mononuclear cells (PBMCs), obtained at new diagnosis, from a patient treated with antithyroid drugs. The receptor's source is a woman in her twenties or thirties with Graves disease. The CDR3 DNA is TGTGCCAGCAGTTTGGGGGACAGGGGGGCTGAAAAACTGTTTTTT. Translated: CASSLGDRGAEKLFF. The full variable domain, its missing parts supplied by reference TRBV28 and TRBJ1-4, is DVKVTQSSRYLVKRTGEKVFLECVQDMDHENMFWYRQDPGLGLRLIYFSYDVKMKEKGDIPEGYSVSREKKERFSLILESASTNQTSMYLCASSLGDRGAEKLFFGSGTQLSVL.